These T cell receptor beta chains were read from a single sample in a study of blood T cell repertoires in COVID-19. Sequencing used immunoSEQ multiplex PCR; TCRdb keeps in-frame clones, though not all of them. The table has about 140,000 clones, 81% seen once; the top ten hold almost 8.5%. The sequenced sample was peripheral blood. The receptors originated from a woman in her sixties with active or convalescent COVID-19. CDR3s include the opening cysteine and the closing phenylalanine or tryptophan. D genes are given only for firm matches. A row's size may be missing; if present it is once, few, many or a size class.

size	length	V	D	J	DNA	CDR3
NA	14	TRBV6-1	NA	TRBJ1-4	TGTGCCAGCAGTGATACGGGGGGCAATGAAAAACTGTTTTTT	CASSDTGGNEKLFF
once	14	TRBV10-1	NA	TRBJ1-2	TGCGCCAGCAGGTTCCTCTCAGGGGACTATGGCTACACCTTC	CASRFLSGDYGYTF
NA	16	TRBV19	TRBD1	TRBJ1-1	TGTGCCAGTAGTGCCTGGACAGGGGCTGGGAACACTGAAGCTTTCTTT	CASSAWTGAGNTEAFF
NA	11	TRBV20-1	NA	TRBJ2-5	TGCAGTGGACTAAAACAAGAGACCCAGTACTTC	CSGLKQETQYF
NA	14	TRBV7-2	NA	TRBJ2-1	TGTGCCAGCAGCTTAAACCCTCGGGTGGATGAGCAGTTCTTC	CASSLNPRVDEQFF
NA	15	TRBV19	TRBD2	TRBJ2-3	TGTGCCAGTAGAAGGACTAGCGGGCTCGCAGATACGCAGTATTTT	CASRRTSGLADTQYF
NA	13	TRBV11-3	TRBD2	TRBJ2-1	TGTGCCAGTCAGCGGGAGGGCCACTATGAGCAGTTCTTC	CASQREGHYEQFF
NA	13	TRBV29-1	TRBD2	TRBJ2-1	TGCAGCGTTGCTAGCGGGAGGGGCCTGGAGCAGTTCTTC	CSVASGRGLEQFF
NA	13	TRBV6-5	NA	TRBJ2-5	TGTGCCAGCAGGAGGCCGGGGCAAGAGACCCAGTACTTC	CASRRPGQETQYF
few	15	TRBV6-2/TRBV6-3	NA	TRBJ2-3	TGTGCCAGCAGCCCCCTGAACAGGGCCCCAGATACGCAGTATTTT	CASSPLNRAPDTQYF
once	15	TRBV7-3	TRBD1	TRBJ2-3	TGTGCCAGCAGGACAGGGGTTTCGGGCACAGATACGCAGTATTTT	CASRTGVSGTDTQYF
NA	13	TRBV5-6	TRBD1	TRBJ1-1	TGTGCCAGCAGGTCCCGGTCGTTACAGGGGACTTTCTTT	CASRSRSLQGTFF
NA	15	TRBV19	NA	TRBJ2-6	TGTGCCAGTAGTAGACAGGCCTATGGGGCCAACGTCCTGACTTTC	CASSRQAYGANVLTF
NA	11	TRBV30	TRBD1	TRBJ1-2	TGTGCCTGGGACAGGGTCTCCGGCTACACCTTC	CAWDRVSGYTF
NA	11	TRBV28	NA	TRBJ1-2	TGTGCCAGCCGATTAGACTTTGGCTACACCTTC	CASRLDFGYTF
NA	16	TRBV19	NA	TRBJ2-2	TGTGCCAGTAGCCCCGAGACAGCTCCGAACACCGGGGAGCTGTTTTTT	CASSPETAPNTGELFF
NA	15	TRBV2	TRBD2	TRBJ2-3	TGTGCCAGCAGTGAGGGACTAGCGAGTTTGGATACGCAGTATTTT	CASSEGLASLDTQYF
NA	16	TRBV4-1	TRBD2	TRBJ2-3	TGCGCCAGCAGCCAATCTCGCGGGGGGGTTACAGATACGCAGTATTTT	CASSQSRGGVTDTQYF
many	15	TRBV14	NA	TRBJ1-6	TGTGCCAGCAGCCACAGCTTTAAGTCGGGTTCACCCCTCCACTTT	CASSHSFKSGSPLHF
NA	16	TRBV28	TRBD1	TRBJ2-5	TGTGCCAGCCTCGGTCCCGGGACAGGGAGGCAAGAGACCCAGTACTTC	CASLGPGTGRQETQYF
NA	15	TRBV19	NA	TRBJ1-4	TGTGCCAGTAGTATGGGGGACTTCGGAAATGAAAAACTGTTTTTT	CASSMGDFGNEKLFF
NA	14	TRBV7-9	NA	TRBJ1-1	TGTGCCAGCAGCCGGGCGGGAGAGAACACTGAAGCTTTCTTT	CASSRAGENTEAFF
NA	15	TRBV5-4	TRBD1	TRBJ2-3	TGTGCCAGCAGCAAAAGGACAGGGAGCACAGATACGCAGTATTTT	CASSKRTGSTDTQYF
NA	15	TRBV18	NA	TRBJ1-3	TGTGCCAGCTCAAACAGGGATTCCTCTGGAAACACCATATATTTT	CASSNRDSSGNTIYF
NA	17	TRBV14	NA	TRBJ1-1	TGTGCCAGCAGCCCCCCCTCCCTGGGGCTTATGAACACTGAAGCTTTCTTT	CASSPPSLGLMNTEAFF